This TCR beta chain came from a study of blood T cell repertoires in COVID-19. Study as a whole: T cells, B-cell-depleted T cells, or PBMCs provided the cDNA or gDNA that served as material.

Germline V CDR1 and CDR2: LNHDA, SQIVND (reference sequence). J gave up 9 bases and V 5 bases, and 7 bases lay outside the gene matches. This CDR3 has 14 amino acids. This clone was picked up a small number of times. Original processing methods: Researchers report that nucleated cell counts were estimated from reference gene primer amplification. Clones were sequenced by immunoSEQ multiplex PCR, and TCRdb holds only the in-frame ones, with some missing. V, J and clone size reflect that table, while D and trimming were determined from the DNA. The table shows roughly 15,000 clones, with more than 75% occurring only once.

The chain combines TRBV19 with TRBJ2-1, with 10 bases aligning to TRBD2. The material sequenced was peripheral blood. This sequence was found in a human donor in a cohort sampled during active COVID-19. The CDR3 region has the DNA TGTGCCAGTAGTTTCCAGCGGGGGGGCAGTGAGCAGTTCTTC. This encodes CASSFQRGGSEQFF.